This T cell receptor beta chain was captured in a study of control samples from healthy donors and cancer patients. Trimming took off 0 bases at V and 3 bases at J, with 7 bases between the two ends. This CDR3 comprises 14 residues. The germline V gene has CDR1 MRHNA and CDR2 SNTAGT. Profiled with immunoSEQ multiplex PCR; TCRdb holds only in-frame clones, not every one. The sample records some 140,000 clones, over 85% being singletons. Sequenced sample: blood. The chain employs TRBV6-4 and TRBJ2-3; D gene uncertain. This clonotype was sampled from a man aged 40-49 years in good health. The CDR3 region is CASSDSGLTDTQYF. CDR3 DNA sequence: TGTGCCAGCAGTGACTCCGGGCTTACAGATACGCAGTATTTT.